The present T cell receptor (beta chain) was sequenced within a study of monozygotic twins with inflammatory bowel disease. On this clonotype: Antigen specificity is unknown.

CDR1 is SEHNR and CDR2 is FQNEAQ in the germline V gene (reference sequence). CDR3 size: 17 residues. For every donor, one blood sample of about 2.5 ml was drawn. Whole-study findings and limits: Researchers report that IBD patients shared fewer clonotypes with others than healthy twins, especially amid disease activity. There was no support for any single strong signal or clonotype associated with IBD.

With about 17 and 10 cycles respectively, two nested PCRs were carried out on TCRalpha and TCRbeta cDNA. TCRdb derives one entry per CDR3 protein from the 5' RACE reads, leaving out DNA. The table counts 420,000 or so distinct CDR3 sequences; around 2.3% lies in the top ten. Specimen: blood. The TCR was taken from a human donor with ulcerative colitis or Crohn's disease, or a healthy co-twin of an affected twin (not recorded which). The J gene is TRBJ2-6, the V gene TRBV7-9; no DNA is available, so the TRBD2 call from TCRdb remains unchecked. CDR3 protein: CASELGRFVSGANVLTF.